This T cell receptor beta chain stems from a study of early T cells in non-severe SARS-CoV-2 infection. Study in general: Sequencing input comprised bulk RNA from unsorted whole blood; chain pairing was not available. Study conclusions and caveats: VDJdb matching skewed toward anti-spike CD8 responses, missing private and CD4 specificities.

Molecules of cDNA were individually given unique molecular identifiers that were attached to them. From the 5' RACE reads, TCRdb called clonotypes with MiXCR, one entry per CDR3 protein. The repertoire holds more than 20,000 distinct CDR3 sequences, with about 4.2% as singletons. J lost 1 base, V lost 3 bases, and 5 bases had no gene match. Germline CDR1 is DFQATT and CDR2 is SNEGSKA (reference sequence). The CDR3 totals 14 residues. This clonotype was picked up many times. Its antigen is currently unknown. Sequencing input: whole blood. The source is an adult who was a healthcare worker with PCR-confirmed SARS-CoV-2 infection or an uninfected control (not recorded which). V and J are TRBV20-1 and TRBJ2-7, with 8 bases identical to TRBD1. The CDR3 DNA sequence: TGCAGTGCTAGTGGGGACAGGATTTCCTACGAGCAGTACTTC. It codes for CSASGDRISYEQYF.